This T cell receptor (beta chain) was retrieved from a study of blood T cell repertoires in COVID-19. Germline-derived CDR1 and CDR2 are SGHVS and FQNEAQ. This CDR3 contains 19 residues. Trimming pared 8 bases from V and 0 bases from J, leaving 26 bases between. Sequencing used immunoSEQ multiplex PCR; TCRdb keeps in-frame clones, though not all of them. This table has 110,000 or so clones, about nine tenths appearing once. V and J are TRBV7-8 and TRBJ1-5, with D maybe TRBD1 (6 bases). This clonotype originated in a woman aged 45-59 years with acute or convalescent COVID-19. The source material was peripheral blood. CDR3 sequence (DNA): TGTGCCAGCGCTGGGGCCCGGACAGTCAGACCATATAGCAATCAGCCCCAGCATTTT. Translating gives CASAGARTVRPYSNQPQHF. Complete variable domain (other parts from reference TRBV7-8 and TRBJ1-5): GAGVSQSPRYKVAKRGQDVALRCDPISGHVSLFWYQQALGQGPEFLTYFQNEAQLDKSGLPSDRFFAERPEGSVSTLKIQRTQQEDSAVYLCASAGARTVRPYSNQPQHFGDGTRLSIL.